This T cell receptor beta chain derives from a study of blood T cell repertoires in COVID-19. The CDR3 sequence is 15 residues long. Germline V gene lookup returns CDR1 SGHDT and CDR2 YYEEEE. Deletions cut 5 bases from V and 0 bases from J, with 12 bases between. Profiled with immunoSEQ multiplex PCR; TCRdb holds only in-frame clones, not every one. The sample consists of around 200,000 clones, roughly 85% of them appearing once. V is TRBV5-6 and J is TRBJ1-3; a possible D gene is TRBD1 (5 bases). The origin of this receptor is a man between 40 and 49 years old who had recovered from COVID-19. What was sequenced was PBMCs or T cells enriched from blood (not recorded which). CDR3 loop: CASSLQANSGNTIYF. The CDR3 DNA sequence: TGTGCCAGCAGTCTACAGGCGAACTCTGGAAACACCATATATTTT.